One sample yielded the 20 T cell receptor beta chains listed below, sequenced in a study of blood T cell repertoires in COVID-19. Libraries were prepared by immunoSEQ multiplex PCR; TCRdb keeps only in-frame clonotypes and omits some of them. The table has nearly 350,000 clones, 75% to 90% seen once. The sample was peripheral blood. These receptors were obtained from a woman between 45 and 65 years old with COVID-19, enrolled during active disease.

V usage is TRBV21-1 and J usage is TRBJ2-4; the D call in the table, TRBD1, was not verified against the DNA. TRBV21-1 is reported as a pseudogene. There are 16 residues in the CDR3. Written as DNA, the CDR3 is TGTGCCAGCTCTCGACTCAGGGGAAGGGACAAAAACATTCAGTACTTC. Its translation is CASSRLRGRDKNIQYF.

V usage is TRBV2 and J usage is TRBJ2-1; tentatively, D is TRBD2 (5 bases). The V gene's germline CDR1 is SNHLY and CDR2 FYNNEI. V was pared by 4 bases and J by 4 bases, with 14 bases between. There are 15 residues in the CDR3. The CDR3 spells CASSGERLTYNEQFF. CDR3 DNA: TGTGCCAGCAGTGGGGAGCGGCTAACTTACAATGAGCAGTTCTTC.

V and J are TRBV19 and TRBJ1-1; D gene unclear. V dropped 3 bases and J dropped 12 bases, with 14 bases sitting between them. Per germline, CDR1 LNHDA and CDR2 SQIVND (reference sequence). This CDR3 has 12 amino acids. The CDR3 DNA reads TGTGCCAGTAGTATTTCTAGCCTGGGGACTTTCTTT. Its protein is CASSISSLGTFF. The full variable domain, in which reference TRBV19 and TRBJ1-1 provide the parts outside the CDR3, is DGGITQSPKYLFRKEGQNVTLSCEQNLNHDAMYWYRQDPGQGLRLIYYSQIVNDFQKGDIAEGYSVSREKKESFPLTVTSAQKNPTAFYLCASSISSLGTFFGQGTRLTVV.

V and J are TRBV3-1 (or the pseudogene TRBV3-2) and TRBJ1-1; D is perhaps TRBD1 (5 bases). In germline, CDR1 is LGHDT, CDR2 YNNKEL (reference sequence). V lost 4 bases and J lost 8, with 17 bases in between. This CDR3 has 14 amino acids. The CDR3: CASSRTSGRGEAFF. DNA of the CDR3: TGTGCCAGCAGCCGCACCTCCGGAAGGGGCGAAGCTTTCTTT.

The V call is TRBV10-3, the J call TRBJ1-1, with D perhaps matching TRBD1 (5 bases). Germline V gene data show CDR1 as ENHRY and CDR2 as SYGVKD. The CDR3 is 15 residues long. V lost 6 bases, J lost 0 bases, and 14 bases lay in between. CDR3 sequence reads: CAISPGISVNTEAFF. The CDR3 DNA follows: TGTGCCATCAGCCCAGGGATTTCGGTGAACACTGAAGCTTTCTTT.

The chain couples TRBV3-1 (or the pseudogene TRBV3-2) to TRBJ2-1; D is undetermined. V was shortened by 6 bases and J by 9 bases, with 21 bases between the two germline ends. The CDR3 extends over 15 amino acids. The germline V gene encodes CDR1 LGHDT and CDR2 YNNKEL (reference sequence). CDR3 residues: CASSQTKGFFAEQFF. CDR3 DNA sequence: TGTGCCAGCAGTCAGACAAAAGGCTTCTTCGCTGAGCAGTTCTTC.

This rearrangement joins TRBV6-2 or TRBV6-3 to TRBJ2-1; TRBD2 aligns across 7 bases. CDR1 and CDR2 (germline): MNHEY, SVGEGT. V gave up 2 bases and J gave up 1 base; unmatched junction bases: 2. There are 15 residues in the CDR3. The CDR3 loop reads CASSYDGRSYNEQFF. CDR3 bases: TGTGCCAGCAGTTACGACGGGAGGTCCTACAATGAGCAGTTCTTC.

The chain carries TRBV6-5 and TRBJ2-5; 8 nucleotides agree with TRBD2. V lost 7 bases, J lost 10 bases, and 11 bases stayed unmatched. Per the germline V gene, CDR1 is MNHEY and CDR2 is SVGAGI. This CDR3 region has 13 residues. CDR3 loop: CASKGPAGDGQYF. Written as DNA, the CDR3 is TGTGCCAGCAAGGGACCAGCGGGAGACGGCCAGTACTTC.

Here the CDR3 reads CAWSVAGQGKQPQHF. DNA for the CDR3: TGTGCCTGGAGTGTAGCGGGACAGGGAAAACAGCCCCAGCATTTT. The chain couples TRBV30 to TRBJ1-5; 9 bases fit TRBD1. V trimming: 0 bases; J trimming: 7 bases; junction bases outside the gene matches: 7. CDR1 is GTSNPN, CDR2 SVGIG, per germline (reference sequence). The CDR3 is 15 residues long.

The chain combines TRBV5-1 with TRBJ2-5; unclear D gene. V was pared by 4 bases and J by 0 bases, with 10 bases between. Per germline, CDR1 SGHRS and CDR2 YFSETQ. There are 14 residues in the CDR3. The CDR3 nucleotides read TGCGCCAGCAGCGCACAGACGTACCAAGAGACCCAGTACTTC. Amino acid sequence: CASSAQTYQETQYF.

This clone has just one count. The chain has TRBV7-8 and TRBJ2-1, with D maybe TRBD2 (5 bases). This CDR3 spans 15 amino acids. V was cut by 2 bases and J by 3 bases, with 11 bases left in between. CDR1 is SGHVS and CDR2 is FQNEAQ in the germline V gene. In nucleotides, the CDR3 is TGTGCCAGCAGCTTACGGCGGGCGGGCTACAATGAGCAGTTCTTC. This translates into CASSLRRAGYNEQFF. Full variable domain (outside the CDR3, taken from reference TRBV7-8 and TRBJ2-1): GAGVSQSPRYKVAKRGQDVALRCDPISGHVSLFWYQQALGQGPEFLTYFQNEAQLDKSGLPSDRFFAERPEGSVSTLKIQRTQQEDSAVYLCASSLRRAGYNEQFFGPGTRLTVL.

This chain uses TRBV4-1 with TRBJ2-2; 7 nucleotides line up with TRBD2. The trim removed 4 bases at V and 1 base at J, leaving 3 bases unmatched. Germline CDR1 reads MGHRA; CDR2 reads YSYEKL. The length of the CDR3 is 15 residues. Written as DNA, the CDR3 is TGCGCCAGCAGCCGAGCGGGGAGGAACACCGGGGAGCTGTTTTTT. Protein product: CASSRAGRNTGELFF.

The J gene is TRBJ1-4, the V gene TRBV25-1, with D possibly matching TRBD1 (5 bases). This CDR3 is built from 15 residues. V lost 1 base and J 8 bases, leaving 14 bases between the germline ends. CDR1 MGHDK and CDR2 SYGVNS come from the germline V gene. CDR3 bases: TGTGCCAGCAGTGAATGGGCTGGGGGAGGGGAAAAACTGTTTTTT. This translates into CASSEWAGGGEKLFF.

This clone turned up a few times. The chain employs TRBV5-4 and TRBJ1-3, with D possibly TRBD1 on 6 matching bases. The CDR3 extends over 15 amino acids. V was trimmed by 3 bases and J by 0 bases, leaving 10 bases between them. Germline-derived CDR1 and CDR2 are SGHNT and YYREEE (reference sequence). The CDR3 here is CASSSWDISGNTIYF. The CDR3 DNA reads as TGTGCCAGCAGCTCGTGGGACATCTCTGGAAACACCATATATTTT.

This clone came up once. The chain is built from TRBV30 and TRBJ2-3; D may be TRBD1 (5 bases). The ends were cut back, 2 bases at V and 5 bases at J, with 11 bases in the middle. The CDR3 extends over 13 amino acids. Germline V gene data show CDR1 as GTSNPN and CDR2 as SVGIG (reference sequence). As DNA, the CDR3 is TGTGCCTGGAGTTCACAGGTTGGAGATACGCAGTATTTT. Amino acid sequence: CAWSSQVGDTQYF.

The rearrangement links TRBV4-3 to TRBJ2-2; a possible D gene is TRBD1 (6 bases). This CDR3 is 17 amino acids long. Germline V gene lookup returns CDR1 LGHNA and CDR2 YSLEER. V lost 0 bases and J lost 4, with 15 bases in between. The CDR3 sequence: CASSQEGVQGSTGELFF. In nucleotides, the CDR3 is TGCGCCAGCAGCCAAGAGGGTGTACAGGGCAGCACCGGGGAGCTGTTTTTT.

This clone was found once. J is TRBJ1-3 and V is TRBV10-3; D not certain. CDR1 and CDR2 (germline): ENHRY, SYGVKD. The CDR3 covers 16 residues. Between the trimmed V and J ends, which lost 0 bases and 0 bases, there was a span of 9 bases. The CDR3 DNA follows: TGTGCCATCAGTGAGTCGACTCCTGGCTCTGGAAACACCATATATTTT. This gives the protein CAISESTPGSGNTIYF.

Written as DNA, the CDR3 is TGTGCCAGCAGCCAGGACATGACAACCAATACCTACGAGCAGTACTTC. Translated, it gives CASSQDMTTNTYEQYF. The chain carries TRBV11-2 and TRBJ2-7, with D tentatively TRBD1 (5 bases). Germline CDR1 and CDR2: SGHAT and FQNNGV. The CDR3 runs to 16 residues. The V gene lost 5 bases and the J gene lost 2 bases, with 19 bases spanning the gap.

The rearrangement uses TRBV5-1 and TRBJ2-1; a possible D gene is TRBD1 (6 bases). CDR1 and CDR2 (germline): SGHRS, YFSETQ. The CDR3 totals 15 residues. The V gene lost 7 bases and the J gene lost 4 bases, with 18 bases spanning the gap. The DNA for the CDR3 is TGCGCCAGCGGCCAACAGGGAATGAAATACAATGAGCAGTTCTTC. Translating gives CASGQQGMKYNEQFF.

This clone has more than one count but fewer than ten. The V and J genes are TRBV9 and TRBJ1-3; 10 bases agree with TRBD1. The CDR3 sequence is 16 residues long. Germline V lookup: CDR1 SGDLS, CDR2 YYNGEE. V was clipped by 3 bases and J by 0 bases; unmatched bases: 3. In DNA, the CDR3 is TGTGCCAGCAGCGCCGGACAGGGGGTCTCTGGAAACACCATATATTTT. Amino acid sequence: CASSAGQGVSGNTIYF.